The 20 T cell receptor beta chains presented below share a single source sample, sequenced in a study of cytomegalovirus exposure and HLA in healthy donors. PCR primers comprised 60 Vbeta and 13 Jbeta primers. Here immunoSEQ multiplex PCR was the method, and the copy in TCRdb shows in-frame clones only, minus some. The data contain around 120,000 clones, roughly 82% of them seen just once; the ten biggest clones take up roughly 1.2%. The specimen sequenced was PBMCs. Every receptor here comes from a boy between 10 and 17 years old in good health and CMV-seronegative.

This chain uses TRBV27 with TRBJ2-2, with D tentatively TRBD1 (5 bases). CDR1 and CDR2 from the germline V gene are MNHEY and SMNVEV (reference sequence). This CDR3 has 14 residues. V was pared by 3 bases and J by 4 bases, with 9 bases between. CDR3: CASSFRQGTGELFF. Written as DNA, the CDR3 is TGTGCCAGCAGTTTTCGTCAGGGCACCGGGGAGCTGTTTTTT.

V usage is TRBV2 and J usage is TRBJ1-5, with D maybe TRBD1 (5 bases). The germline CDR1 and CDR2 sequences are SNHLY and FYNNEI. Trimming removed 6 bases at V and 0 bases at J, with 12 bases between. The CDR3 is 15 residues long. The CDR3 nucleotides read TGTGCCAGCAGCCGGGACTCCCTTAGCAATCAGCCCCAGCATTTT. Translation gives CASSRDSLSNQPQHF. The full variable domain, completed using reference TRBV2 and TRBJ1-5, is EPEVTQTPSHQVTQMGQEVILRCVPISNHLYFYWYRQILGQKVEFLVSFYNNEISEKSEIFDDQFSVERPDGSNFTLKIRSTKLEDSAMYFCASSRDSLSNQPQHFGDGTRLSIL.

This chain links TRBV29-1 with TRBJ1-1; tentatively, D is TRBD1 (5 bases). Germline CDR1 SQVTM, CDR2 ANQGSEA. The CDR3 has 15 residues. V was cut by 1 base and J by 0 bases, with 12 bases left in between. CDR3 in DNA: TGCAGCGTTGAAGGTGTGCGGGGGATGAACACTGAAGCTTTCTTT. Protein: CSVEGVRGMNTEAFF.

The CDR3 DNA follows: TGTGCCACCAGCAGAGATAGGGACAGGGGGTACTCTGGGGCCAACGTCCTGACTTTC. Translating gives CATSRDRDRGYSGANVLTF. V gene TRBV15 combines with J gene TRBJ2-6, with 11 nucleotides matching TRBD1. The V gene's germline CDR1 is LNHNV and CDR2 YYDKDF (reference sequence). The CDR3 length is 19 residues. V trimming: 0 bases; J trimming: 0 bases; junction bases outside the gene matches: 4.

Only one count was recorded for this clone. The V and J genes are TRBV4-2 and TRBJ1-5; D gene unclear. Germline V gives CDR1 LGHNA, CDR2 YNFKEQ. This CDR3 is 15 amino acids long. The V and J ends lost 0 bases and 1 base respectively, with 7 bases between them. The CDR3 bases are TGTGCCAGCAGCCAAGAAACAGCAAGCAATCAGCCCCAGCATTTT. This encodes CASSQETASNQPQHF.

The gene calls are TRBV7-8 and TRBJ1-2; TRBD1 matches 11 bases. CDR3 length equals 14 residues. Germline CDR1 is SGHVS and CDR2 is FQNEAQ. Trimming took 3 bases from V and 8 from J; bases not matched to a gene: 5. The CDR3 reads CASSFGTGGGGYTF. CDR3 nucleotide sequence: TGTGCCAGCAGCTTTGGGACAGGGGGGGGAGGCTACACCTTC.

The chain combines TRBV21-1 with TRBJ2-7; TRBD2 is taken as the D call from the table, unchecked against the DNA. TRBV21-1 has pseudogene status. CDR3 length equals 13 residues. In DNA, the CDR3 is TGTGCCAACGGGGAGGGAGTTAATTACGAGCAGTACTTC. Protein: CANGEGVNYEQYF.

The chain links TRBV18 to TRBJ2-7; 8 bases match TRBD2. Germline loops: CDR1 KGHSH, CDR2 LQKENI. CDR3 size: 17 residues. Germline trimming cut 1 base from V and 4 bases from J; bases unmatched to any gene: 12. The CDR3 region has the DNA TGTGCCAGCTCACCACTTTTTTCTGGCGGGGGGCAATACGAGCAGTACTTC. Its protein is CASSPLFSGGGQYEQYF.

V gene TRBV30 combines with J gene TRBJ1-1, with 7 bases fitting TRBD1. The CDR3 totals 13 residues. J gave up 3 bases and V 5 bases, and 6 bases lay outside the gene matches. Germline CDR1 is GTSNPN and CDR2 is SVGIG (reference sequence). This chain's CDR3 is CAWGTALYTEAFF. The CDR3 coding sequence is TGTGCCTGGGGGACAGCCCTCTACACTGAAGCTTTCTTT.

The V call is TRBV9, the J call TRBJ2-3; 7 bases line up with TRBD2. V lost 0 bases, J lost 1 base, and 5 bases stayed unmatched. Germline loops: CDR1 SGDLS, CDR2 YYNGEE. The CDR3 consists of 16 residues. The CDR3 DNA sequence: TGTGCCAGCAGCGTAGATGGTAGCGGGCGCACAGATACGCAGTATTTT. Residues: CASSVDGSGRTDTQYF.

The V and J genes are TRBV4-3 and TRBJ2-1, with 8 bases lining up with TRBD2. The CDR3 totals 16 residues. Per germline, CDR1 LGHNA and CDR2 YSLEER. V shed 0 bases and J 2 bases; nucleotides not matched to a gene: 3. CDR3 DNA: TGCGCCAGCAGCCAAGAGTCGGGGGGGACCTACAATGAGCAGTTCTTC. This codes for CASSQESGGTYNEQFF.

This clone was counted a single time. The CDR3 loop reads CASSLIDFRGGHSSGNTIYF. Here the CDR3 DNA reads TGCGCCAGCAGTCTAATTGATTTTCGCGGGGGCCATAGCTCTGGAAACACCATATATTTT. This chain uses TRBV4-1 with TRBJ1-3, with D maybe TRBD1 (6 bases). The CDR3 consists of 20 residues. V was clipped by 6 bases and J by 0 bases, with 27 bases between them. In germline, CDR1 is MGHRA, CDR2 YSYEKL.

The V call is TRBV10-3, the J call TRBJ2-7; 8 bases agree with TRBD1. Germline V gene lookup returns CDR1 ENHRY and CDR2 SYGVKD. CDR3 length: 15 residues. V shed 6 bases and J 0 bases; nucleotides not matched to a gene: 7. CDR3 DNA sequence: TGTGCCATCAGAGAAAGGACAGGGCTCTCCTACGAGCAGTACTTC. Translated, it gives CAIRERTGLSYEQYF.

This chain uses TRBV13 with TRBJ2-7, with D uncertain. The ends were cut back, 5 bases at V and 3 bases at J, with 11 bases in the middle. The CDR3 has 13 amino acids. Germline values: CDR1 PRHDT, CDR2 FYEKMQ (reference sequence). The CDR3 sequence: CASSLLRHYEQYF. In DNA, the CDR3 is TGTGCCAGCAGCCTGCTGCGGCACTACGAGCAGTACTTC.

The genes are TRBV29-1 and TRBJ2-1; D gene ambiguous. CDR1 and CDR2 (germline): SQVTM, ANQGSEA. This CDR3 is 13 amino acids long. CDR3 sequence (DNA): TGCGGAACTGAGGCGAGCTCCTACAATGAGCAGTTCTTC. This gives the protein CGTEASSYNEQFF.

The V gene is TRBV7-2, the J gene TRBJ1-1; 8 bases align to TRBD1. Germline CDR1 reads SGHTA; CDR2 reads FQGNSA. CDR3 length equals 14 residues. V was clipped by 2 bases and J by 7 bases; unmatched bases: 6. The CDR3 is CASSLQTGVDEAFF. Here the CDR3 DNA reads TGTGCCAGCAGCTTACAGACAGGGGTAGATGAAGCTTTCTTT.

The chain couples TRBV28 to TRBJ1-2; TRBD1 is a possible D gene (5 bases). The CDR3 contains 13 residues. V lost 3 bases to trimming and J lost 6 bases, with 11 bases between them. Germline CDR1 reads MDHEN; CDR2 reads SYDVKM. The CDR3 nucleotides are TGTGCCAGCAGTTTGGGCAGGGCCGATGGCTACACCTTC. Its protein is CASSLGRADGYTF.

The chain is built from TRBV30 and TRBJ1-2; tentative D call: TRBD1 (5 bases). Between the trimmed V and J ends, which lost 1 base and 2 bases, there was a span of 20 bases. The germline gives CDR1 GTSNPN, CDR2 SVGIG (reference sequence). This CDR3 comprises 17 residues. CDR3 in amino acids: CAWSEGLTLIFNYGYTF. CDR3 DNA: TGTGCCTGGAGTGAGGGGTTAACTCTCATTTTCAACTATGGCTACACCTTC.

The rearrangement joins TRBV7-9 to TRBJ2-7; no clear D gene. Germline V CDR1 and CDR2: SEHNR, FQNEAQ (reference sequence). The V end lost 2 bases, the J end lost 9 bases, and 8 bases lay between the germline ends. CDR3 length equals 11 residues. The CDR3 DNA sequence: TGTGCCAGCAGCTTATCTGCCGGGCAGTACTTC. It yields the protein CASSLSAGQYF.

The chain recombines TRBV7-6 with TRBJ1-5; no clear D gene. The CDR3 contains 15 residues. CDR1 and CDR2 from the germline V gene are SGHVS and FNYEAQ. Trimming stripped 2 bases from V and 5 bases from J, with 13 bases between. CDR3 coding DNA: TGTGCCAGCAGCTTAATTTCGGCTGAGGATCAGCCCCAGCATTTT. It translates to CASSLISAEDQPQHF.